Below are 13 T cell receptor beta chains sequenced from a single sample in a study of brain T cells in children with intractable seizures. Time point in this sample: blood from clinic visit 5 months post-surgery; TSC patient then seizure free. Libraries were prepared by immunoSEQ multiplex PCR; TCRdb keeps only in-frame clonotypes and omits some of them. The sample records hundreds of thousands of clones, nearly 95% being singletons. Sequencing used peripheral blood, obtained less than 6 months after surgery. Receptors originate from a boy under three years old with tuberous sclerosis and intractable seizures.

The chain is built from TRBV24-1 and TRBJ1-5, with 7 bases identical to TRBD1. Looked up from germline, CDR1 is KGHDR and CDR2 is SFDVKD. The CDR3 has 16 residues. J gave up 1 base and V 3 bases, and 5 bases lay outside the gene matches. The CDR3 here is CATSDPRQGSNQPQHF. The DNA for the CDR3 is TGTGCCACCAGTGATCCCCGACAGGGAAGCAATCAGCCCCAGCATTTT.

The chain combines TRBV11-3 with TRBJ2-3; 9 nucleotides align to TRBD1. The germline CDR1 and CDR2 sequences are SGHNT and YENEEA. V lost 5 bases, J lost 1 base, and 13 bases stayed unmatched. CDR3 length: 18 residues. CDR3 DNA sequence: TGTGCCAGCAGCCCTTCTTGGGACAGGGATGTGGGCACAGATACGCAGTATTTT. Translation gives CASSPSWDRDVGTDTQYF. Using reference TRBV11-3 and TRBJ2-3 for the parts outside the CDR3, the full variable domain is EAGVVQSPRYKIIEKKQPVAFWCNPISGHNTLYWYLQNLGQGPELLIRYENEEAVDDSQLPKDRFSAERLKGVDSTLKIQPAELGDSAVYLCASSPSWDRDVGTDTQYFGPGTRLTVL.

J is TRBJ1-1 and V is TRBV30; D is ambiguous. V was shortened by 4 bases and J by 3 bases, with 12 bases between the two germline ends. The germline gives CDR1 GTSNPN, CDR2 SVGIG (reference sequence). The CDR3 is 13 amino acids. In nucleotides, the CDR3 is TGTGCCTGGACCTCACTCCAAGACACTGAAGCTTTCTTT. Amino acids: CAWTSLQDTEAFF.

The genes are TRBV6-5 and TRBJ1-1; a possible D gene is TRBD1 (5 bases). CDR3 length: 15 amino acids. Trimming took off 1 base at V and 3 bases at J, with 12 bases between the two ends. The germline V gene encodes CDR1 MNHEY and CDR2 SVGAGI. In DNA, the CDR3 is TGTGCCAGCAGTTACTTGGGGGAAGTGTACACTGAAGCTTTCTTT. It encodes CASSYLGEVYTEAFF.

This clone was picked up a small number of times. The chain carries TRBV11-3 and TRBJ1-2, with D possibly matching TRBD1 (5 bases). Germline CDR1 reads SGHNT; CDR2 reads YENEEA. This CDR3 is 15 amino acids long. Deletions cut 6 bases from V and 4 bases from J, with 18 bases between. The CDR3 sequence is CASSNSGTESYGYTF. CDR3 in DNA: TGTGCCAGCAGTAACTCCGGGACGGAGAGCTATGGCTACACCTTC.

The rearrangement joins TRBV2 to TRBJ1-1; maybe TRBD1 (5 bases). The V end was cut by 1 base, the J end by 0 bases, with 15 bases between. This CDR3 has 17 residues. Germline values: CDR1 SNHLY, CDR2 FYNNEI. CDR3 residues: CASSEVLGDSMNTEAFF. CDR3 DNA: TGTGCCAGCAGTGAAGTATTGGGGGACTCTATGAACACTGAAGCTTTCTTT.

The chain carries TRBV28 and TRBJ1-4; 7 bases are a match to TRBD1. The V gene end was trimmed by 5 bases and the J gene end by 7 bases; junction bases not matched to a gene: 7. This CDR3 contains 14 residues. Per germline, CDR1 MDHEN and CDR2 SYDVKM. CDR3 protein: CASSAADRIEKLFF. CDR3 DNA: TGTGCCAGCAGTGCTGCGGACAGGATTGAAAAACTGTTTTTT.

This CDR3 is CASSLVGGRVTYEQYF. CDR3 DNA sequence: TGTGCCAGCAGCTTAGTGGGCGGCAGGGTGACCTACGAGCAGTACTTC. The chain carries TRBV7-9 and TRBJ2-7, with a possible D match to TRBD1 (5 bases). This CDR3 has 16 amino acids. Germline V gives CDR1 SEHNR, CDR2 FQNEAQ (reference sequence). Trimming cost V 1 base and J 2 bases, with 15 bases left between them.

V is TRBV27 and J is TRBJ2-1; 11 nucleotides match TRBD2. This CDR3 contains 16 residues. J was trimmed by 2 bases and V by 6 bases; bases with no gene match: 6. The V gene's germline CDR1 is MNHEY and CDR2 SMNVEV (reference sequence). DNA of the CDR3: TGTGCCAGCAGGCGCCTAGCGGGAGGAACCTACAATGAGCAGTTCTTC. Translating gives CASRRLAGGTYNEQFF.

The chain uses TRBV9 and TRBJ1-1; D not resolved. V dropped 0 bases and J dropped 1 base, with 4 bases sitting between them. CDR3 size: 13 residues. CDR1 and CDR2 from the germline V gene are SGDLS and YYNGEE. The CDR3 DNA follows: TGTGCCAGCAGCGTAGCAAAGAACACTGAAGCTTTCTTT. It translates to CASSVAKNTEAFF.

There are a few counts of this clone. The chain has TRBV19 and TRBJ1-5, with 8 bases that match TRBD1. This CDR3 contains 15 residues. The germline V gene has CDR1 LNHDA and CDR2 SQIVND (reference sequence). V was pared by 5 bases and J by 7 bases, with 10 bases of the junction left unmatched. The CDR3 nucleotides are TGTGCCAGTAGTGGGAGCGGACAGGGAGGACAGCCCCAGCATTTT. Protein product: CASSGSGQGGQPQHF.

The J gene is TRBJ1-6, the V gene TRBV7-9; no firm D call. This CDR3 has 14 amino acids. In germline, CDR1 is SEHNR, CDR2 FQNEAQ (reference sequence). Trimming cost V 1 base and J 5 bases, with 6 bases left between them. As DNA, the CDR3 is TGTGCCAGCAGCTTAGTCAAAAATAATTCACCCCTCCACTTT. It codes for CASSLVKNNSPLHF. The full variable domain, rest sourced from reference TRBV7-9 and TRBJ1-6, is DTGVSQNPRHKITKRGQNVTFRCDPISEHNRLYWYRQTLGQGPEFLTYFQNEAQLEKSRLLSDRFSAERPKGSFSTLEIQRTEQGDSAMYLCASSLVKNNSPLHFGNGTRLTVT.

The rearrangement joins TRBV19 to TRBJ1-2; D not resolved. The germline V gene has CDR1 LNHDA and CDR2 SQIVND (reference sequence). V was trimmed by 0 bases and J by 5 bases, leaving 10 bases between them. The CDR3 is 14 amino acids. DNA of the CDR3: TGTGCCAGTAGTATAGATCGCGGAGCGTATGGCTACACCTTC. Translated, it gives CASSIDRGAYGYTF.